A single sample gave rise to the 3 T cell receptor beta chains below, sequenced in a study of siplizumab effects on memory and regulatory T cells. This table comes from immunoSEQ multiplex PCR, and its TCRdb copy is limited to in-frame clones, with some not included. The sample carries around 58,000 clones, around four fifths recorded once. Source material: memory CD4+ T cells sorted from blood. These receptors originate from a human donor in good health.

As DNA, the CDR3 is TGCGCCAGCAGCGCCCGAGCAAACCGGGGAGAGACCCAGTACTTC. Its translation is CASSARANRGETQYF. The chain uses TRBV5-1 and TRBJ2-5, with D tentatively TRBD2 (5 bases). The V gene's germline CDR1 is SGHRS and CDR2 YFSETQ. The CDR3 is made up of 15 amino acids. V was cut by 4 bases and J by 4 bases, with 17 bases left in between.

The chain combines TRBV18 with TRBJ2-7; 12 positions agree with TRBD2. Per the germline V gene, CDR1 is KGHSH and CDR2 is LQKENI. This CDR3 region has 14 residues. The V and J ends lost 0 bases and 7 bases, in that order; junction bases with no gene match: 1. This CDR3 is CASSPPGLAGEQYF. CDR3 DNA: TGTGCCAGCTCACCACCGGGACTAGCGGGTGAGCAGTACTTC.

The rearrangement uses TRBV7-6 and TRBJ2-3; unclear D gene. The germline CDR1 and CDR2 sequences are SGHVS and FNYEAQ. The CDR3 totals 16 residues. V was pared by 0 bases and J by 2 bases, with 12 bases between. The CDR3 DNA sequence: TGTGCCAGCAGCTTAGCGGCTTGGGGAAACACAGATACGCAGTATTTT. It encodes CASSLAAWGNTDTQYF.